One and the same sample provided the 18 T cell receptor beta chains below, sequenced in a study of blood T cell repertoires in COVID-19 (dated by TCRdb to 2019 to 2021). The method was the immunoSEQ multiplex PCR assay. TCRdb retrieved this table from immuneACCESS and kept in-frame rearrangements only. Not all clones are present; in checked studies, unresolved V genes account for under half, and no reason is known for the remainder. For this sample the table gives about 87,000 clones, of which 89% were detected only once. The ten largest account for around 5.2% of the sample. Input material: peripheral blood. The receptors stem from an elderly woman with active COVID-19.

The CDR3 coding sequence is TGTGCCAGTAGCCAAGACTTGAGCTCCTACAATGAGCAGTTCTTC. As protein: CASSQDLSSYNEQFF. This rearrangement joins TRBV19 to TRBJ2-1, with D uncertain. The CDR3 is 15 residues long. CDR1 LNHDA and CDR2 SQIVND come from the germline V gene (reference sequence). V gave up 6 bases and J gave up 0 bases, with 12 bases separating them.

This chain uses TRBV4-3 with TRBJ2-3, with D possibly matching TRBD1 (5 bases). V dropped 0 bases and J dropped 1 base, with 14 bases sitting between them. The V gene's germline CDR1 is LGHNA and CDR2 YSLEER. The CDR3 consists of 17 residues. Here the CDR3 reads CASSQDGQGWGTDTQYF. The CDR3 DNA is TGCGCCAGCAGCCAAGATGGGCAGGGTTGGGGCACAGATACGCAGTATTTT.

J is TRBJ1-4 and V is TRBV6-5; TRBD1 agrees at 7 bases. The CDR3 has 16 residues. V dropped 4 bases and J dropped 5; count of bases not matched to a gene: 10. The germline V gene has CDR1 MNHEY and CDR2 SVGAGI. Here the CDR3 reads CASSSHTTGRNEKLFF. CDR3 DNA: TGTGCCAGCAGTTCCCACACGACAGGGCGGAATGAAAAACTGTTTTTT.

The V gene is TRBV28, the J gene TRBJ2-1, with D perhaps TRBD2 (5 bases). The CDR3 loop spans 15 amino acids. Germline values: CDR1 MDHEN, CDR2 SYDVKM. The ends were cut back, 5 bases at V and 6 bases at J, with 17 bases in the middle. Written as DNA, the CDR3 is TGTGCCAGCAGTACCGACCAAGAGGCGGGCAATGAGCAGTTCTTC. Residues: CASSTDQEAGNEQFF.

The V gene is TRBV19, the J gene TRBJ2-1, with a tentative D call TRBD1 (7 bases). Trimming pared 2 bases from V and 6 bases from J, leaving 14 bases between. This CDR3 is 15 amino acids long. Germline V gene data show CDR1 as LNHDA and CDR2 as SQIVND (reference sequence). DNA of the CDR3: TGTGCCAGTAGTATATATTGGGGGGACAGCAATGAGCAGTTCTTC. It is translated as CASSIYWGDSNEQFF.

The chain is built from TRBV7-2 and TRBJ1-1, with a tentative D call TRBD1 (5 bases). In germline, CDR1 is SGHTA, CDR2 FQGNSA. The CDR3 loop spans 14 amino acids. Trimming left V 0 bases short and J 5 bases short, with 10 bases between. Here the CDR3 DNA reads TGTGCCAGCAGCTTAGCCCAGGGATATACTGAAGCTTTCTTT. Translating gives CASSLAQGYTEAFF. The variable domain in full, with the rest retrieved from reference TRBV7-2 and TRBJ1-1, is GAGVSQSPSNKVTEKGKDVELRCDPISGHTALYWYRQSLGQGLEFLIYFQGNSAPDKSGLPSDRFSAERTGGSVSTLTIQRTQQEDSAVYLCASSLAQGYTEAFFGQGTRLTVV.

For the CDR3, the DNA is TGTGCCAGCAGTTTCAGGGCTGGAAACACCATATATTTT. It is translated as CASSFRAGNTIYF. The rearrangement uses TRBV28 and TRBJ1-3; D may be TRBD1 (5 bases). Trimming took off 3 bases at V and 2 bases at J, with 5 bases between the two ends. The CDR3 runs 13 residues. CDR1 MDHEN and CDR2 SYDVKM come from the germline V gene.

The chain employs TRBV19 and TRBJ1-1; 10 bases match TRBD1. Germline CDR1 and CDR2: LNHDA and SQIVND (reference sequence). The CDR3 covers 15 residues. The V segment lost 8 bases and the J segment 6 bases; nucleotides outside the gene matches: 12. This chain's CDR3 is CASGRGGQGVSEAFF. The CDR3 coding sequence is TGTGCCAGTGGTCGGGGAGGACAGGGGGTCTCTGAAGCTTTCTTT.

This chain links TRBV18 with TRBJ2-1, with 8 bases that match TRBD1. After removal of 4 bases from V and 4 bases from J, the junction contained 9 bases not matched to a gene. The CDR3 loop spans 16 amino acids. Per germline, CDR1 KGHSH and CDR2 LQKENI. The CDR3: CASSLTGTGIYNEQFF. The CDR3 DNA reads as TGTGCCAGCTCACTCACCGGGACAGGCATATACAATGAGCAGTTCTTC.

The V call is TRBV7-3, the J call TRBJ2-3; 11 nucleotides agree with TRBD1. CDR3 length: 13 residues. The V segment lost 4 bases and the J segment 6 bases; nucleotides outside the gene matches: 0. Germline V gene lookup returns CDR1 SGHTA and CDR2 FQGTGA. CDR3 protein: CASSWDRGDTQYF. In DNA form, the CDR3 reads TGTGCCAGCAGCTGGGACAGGGGGGATACGCAGTATTTT.

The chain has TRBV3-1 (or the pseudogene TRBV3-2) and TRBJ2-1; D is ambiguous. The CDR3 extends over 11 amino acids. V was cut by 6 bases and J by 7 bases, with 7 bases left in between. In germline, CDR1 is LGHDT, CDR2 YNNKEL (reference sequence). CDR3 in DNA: TGTGCCAGCAGAGGAGCGAATGAGCAGTTCTTC. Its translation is CASRGANEQFF.

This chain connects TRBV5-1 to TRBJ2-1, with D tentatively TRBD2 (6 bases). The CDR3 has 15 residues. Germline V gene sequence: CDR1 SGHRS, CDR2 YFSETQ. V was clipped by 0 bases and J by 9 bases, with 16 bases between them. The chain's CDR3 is CASSLVSGGMGEQFF. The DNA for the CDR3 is TGCGCCAGCAGCTTGGTCTCTGGAGGGATGGGTGAGCAGTTCTTC.

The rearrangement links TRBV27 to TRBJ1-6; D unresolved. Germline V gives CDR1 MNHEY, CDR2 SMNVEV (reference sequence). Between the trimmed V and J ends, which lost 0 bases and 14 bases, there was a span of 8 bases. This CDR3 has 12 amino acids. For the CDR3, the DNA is TGTGCCAGCAGTTTATCTGGCGGGTCCCTCCACTTT. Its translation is CASSLSGGSLHF.

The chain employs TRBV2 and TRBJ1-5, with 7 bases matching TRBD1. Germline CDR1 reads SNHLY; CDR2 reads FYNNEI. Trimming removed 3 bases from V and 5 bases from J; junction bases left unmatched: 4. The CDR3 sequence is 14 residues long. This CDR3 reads CASSEGQQDQPQHF. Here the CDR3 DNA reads TGTGCCAGCAGTGAGGGACAGCAGGATCAGCCCCAGCATTTT.

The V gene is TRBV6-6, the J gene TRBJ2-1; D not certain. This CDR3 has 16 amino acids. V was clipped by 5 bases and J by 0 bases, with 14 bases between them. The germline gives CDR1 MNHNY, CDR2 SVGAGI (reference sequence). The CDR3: CASSQLRSSSYNEQFF. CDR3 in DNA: TGTGCCAGCAGTCAGCTTAGGAGTAGCTCCTACAATGAGCAGTTCTTC.

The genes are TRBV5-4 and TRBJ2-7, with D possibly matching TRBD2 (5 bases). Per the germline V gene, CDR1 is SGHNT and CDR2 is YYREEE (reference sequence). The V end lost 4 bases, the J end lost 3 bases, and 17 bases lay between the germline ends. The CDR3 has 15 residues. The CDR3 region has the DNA TGTGCCAGCAGCCCGGAGCGGACCCCGTACTACGAGCAGTACTTC. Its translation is CASSPERTPYYEQYF.

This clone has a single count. CDR3 region: CASSLQGAISGANVLTF. Here the CDR3 DNA reads TGTGCCAGCAGCTTACAGGGGGCTATCTCTGGGGCCAACGTCCTGACTTTC. This chain links TRBV7-3 with TRBJ2-6; 8 positions agree with TRBD1. Per germline, CDR1 SGHTA and CDR2 FQGTGA. V was clipped by 2 bases and J by 0 bases; unmatched bases: 3. This CDR3 has 17 residues.

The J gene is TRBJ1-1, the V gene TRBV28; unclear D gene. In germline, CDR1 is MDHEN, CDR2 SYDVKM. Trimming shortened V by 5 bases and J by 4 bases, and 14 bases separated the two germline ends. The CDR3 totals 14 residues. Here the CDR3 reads CASSLSLEVTEAFF. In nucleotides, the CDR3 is TGTGCCAGCAGTCTTTCTCTCGAGGTCACTGAAGCTTTCTTT.